The 5 T cell receptor beta chains below all came from one sample that was sequenced in a study of blood T cell repertoires in COVID-19. Measured with immunoSEQ multiplex PCR; TCRdb has only the in-frame clones, and not every one. The sample consists of over 300,000 clones, nearly 90% of them appearing once. The sample was peripheral blood. The receptor source for this set is a man aged 18 to 30 with active or convalescent COVID-19.

This chain links TRBV6-2 or TRBV6-3 with TRBJ2-2, with 7 positions matching TRBD2. Germline lookup yields CDR1 MNHEY and CDR2 SVGEGT. Losses at the gene ends were 6 bases for V and 7 bases for J; bases not matched to a gene: 14. The CDR3 extends over 16 amino acids. The CDR3 region has the DNA TGTGCCAGCAGCCCTCGGGCGGGGGTACAAATCGGGGAGCTGTTTTTT. Protein product: CASSPRAGVQIGELFF.

V usage is TRBV19 and J usage is TRBJ1-6, with D hard to call. The germline V gene has CDR1 LNHDA and CDR2 SQIVND (reference sequence). Trimming left V 7 bases short and J 1 base short, with 14 bases between. The CDR3 consists of 16 residues. The CDR3 is CASTYKPGSYNSPLHF. The CDR3 DNA sequence: TGTGCCAGTACCTATAAACCGGGTTCCTATAATTCACCCCTCCACTTT.

V is TRBV4-3 and J is TRBJ1-3; D possibly corresponds to TRBD1 (5 bases). V lost 0 bases, J lost 4 bases, and 10 bases lay in between. The germline V gene encodes CDR1 LGHNA and CDR2 YSLEER. There are 15 residues in the CDR3. The CDR3 region has the DNA TGCGCCAGCAGCCAAGATCGGCAGGGCGGAAACACCATATATTTT. The encoded protein is CASSQDRQGGNTIYF.

The genes are TRBV7-9 and TRBJ2-7; 8 nucleotides align to TRBD1. The CDR3 contains 13 residues. The germline gives CDR1 SEHNR, CDR2 FQNEAQ (reference sequence). V trimming: 8 bases; J trimming: 0 bases; junction bases outside the gene matches: 3. For the CDR3, the DNA is TGTGCCAGCGAGGGGACAGGCTCCTACGAGCAGTACTTC. Its translation: CASEGTGSYEQYF.

The chain uses TRBV9 and TRBJ2-1; TRBD2 is a possible D gene (5 bases). The CDR3 totals 16 residues. CDR1 and CDR2 (germline): SGDLS, YYNGEE. V dropped 3 bases and J dropped 10 bases, with 23 bases sitting between them. The CDR3 protein is CASSAPLGSTGREQFF. Written as DNA, the CDR3 is TGTGCCAGCAGCGCCCCCCTTGGGAGCACCGGTCGGGAGCAGTTCTTC.